Listed here is a single TCR beta chain. Generated by immunoSEQ multiplex PCR, the TCRdb table keeps only in-frame clones and is missing some. The sample includes some 310,000 clones, roughly 86% of them seen just once. This CDR3 comprises 15 residues. The germline gives CDR1 LGHDT, CDR2 YNNKEL (reference sequence). The V gene end was trimmed by 4 bases and the J gene end by 2 bases; junction bases not matched to a gene: 6. These data are taken from a study of blood T cell repertoires in COVID-19. The TCR originated in a woman aged 25 to 45 who had recovered from COVID-19. Source material: PBMCs or T cells enriched from blood (not recorded which). This chain joins TRBV3-1 (or the pseudogene TRBV3-2) and TRBJ1-2; 8 nucleotides align to TRBD1. In DNA form, the CDR3 reads TGTGCCAGCAGCCCAGGGGGCAGTTTCAACTATGGCTACACCTTC. Translated, it gives CASSPGGSFNYGYTF.